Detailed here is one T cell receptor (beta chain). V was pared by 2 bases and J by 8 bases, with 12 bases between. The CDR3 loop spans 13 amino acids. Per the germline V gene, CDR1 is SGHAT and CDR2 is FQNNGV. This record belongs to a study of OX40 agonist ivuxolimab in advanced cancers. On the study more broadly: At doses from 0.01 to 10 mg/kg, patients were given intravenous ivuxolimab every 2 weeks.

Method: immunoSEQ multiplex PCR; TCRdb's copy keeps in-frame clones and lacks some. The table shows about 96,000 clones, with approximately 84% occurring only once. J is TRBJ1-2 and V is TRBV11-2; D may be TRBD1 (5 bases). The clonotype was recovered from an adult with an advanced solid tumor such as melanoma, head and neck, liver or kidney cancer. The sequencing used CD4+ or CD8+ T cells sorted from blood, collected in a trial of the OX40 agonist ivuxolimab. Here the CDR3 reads CASSLPGKGGYTF. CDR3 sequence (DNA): TGTGCCAGCAGCTTACCCGGGAAGGGGGGCTACACCTTC. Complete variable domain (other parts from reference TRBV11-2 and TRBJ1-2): EAGVAQSPRYKIIEKRQSVAFWCNPISGHATLYWYQQILGQGPKLLIQFQNNGVVDDSQLPKDRFSAERLKGVDSTLKIQPAKLEDSAVYLCASSLPGKGGYTFGSGTRLTVV.